These 2 T cell receptor beta chains originate from one sample sequenced in a study of blood T cell repertoires in COVID-19. Using immunoSEQ multiplex PCR, the repertoire was profiled, and TCRdb retains in-frame clones only, with some absent. Among some 200,000 clones listed, around 84% were seen once. Sequences were obtained from peripheral blood. These receptors originate from a man aged 50-60 years with acute or convalescent COVID-19.

This CDR3 is CASSSGDGNTIYF. In DNA form, the CDR3 reads TGCGCCAGCAGCTCAGGGGATGGAAACACCATATATTTT. This rearrangement joins TRBV5-1 to TRBJ1-3; a weak D match, TRBD1 (6 bases). The CDR3 is made up of 13 amino acids. Trimming took off 3 bases at V and 3 bases at J, with 7 bases between the two ends. Germline CDR1 and CDR2: SGHRS and YFSETQ.

This chain links TRBV4-1 with TRBJ2-2; 7 bases align to TRBD2. The CDR3 is 15 amino acids. Losses at the gene ends were 2 bases for V and 6 bases for J; bases not matched to a gene: 6. CDR1 and CDR2 from the germline V gene are MGHRA and YSYEKL. CDR3 nucleotides: TGCGCCAGCAGCCAATCCCTGGGGAGGGCCGGGGAGCTGTTTTTT. This encodes CASSQSLGRAGELFF.